The present TCR beta chain was sequenced within a study of T cell changes during pregnancy in multiple sclerosis. The CDR3 has 14 residues. V lost 0 bases to trimming and J lost 4 bases, with 9 bases between them. The germline V gene encodes CDR1 MGHRA and CDR2 YSYEKL. Assay: immunoSEQ multiplex PCR; the TCRdb copy retains only in-frame clones and omits some. The repertoire has some 36,000 clones, more than 90% of them found once; the top ten carry roughly 0.39%. This receptor was taken from a female donor with multiple sclerosis, enrolled in a pregnancy study. The sample consisted of CD4+ T cells from peripheral blood mononuclear cells, taken in the second trimester of pregnancy. The rearrangement joins TRBV4-1 to TRBJ1-1; D is undetermined. The CDR3 bases are TGCGCCAGCAGCCAAGAGAGGGAGTCCACTGAAGCTTTCTTT. Protein product: CASSQERESTEAFF.